Detailed here is one T cell receptor (beta chain). No antigen is known for it. No much larger clone is present one base from it, and per-base qualities are unavailable. The CDR3 regions of human TCRbeta chains were analyzed by immunosequencing. Regarding the original processing steps: TCRs in the repertoires were matched against a reference library of SARS-CoV-2-specific TCRs that had been generated with the MIRA antigen-specificity platform. Breadth meant the fraction of unique TCRs that were SARS-CoV-2-associated, whereas depth meant the fraction of total T cells that were SARS-CoV-2-associated. Using the MIRA data, each spike-specific TCR was mapped to the spike region that the TCR reacts to and placed in a CD4 or CD8 class. Log10-transformed breadth and depth values were compared by one-way ANOVA with Sidak's multiple comparisons tests. TCRdb re-hosts the immuneACCESS table, in-frame sequences only. Its copies lack some clones; in the studies checked, an unresolved V gene accounts for under half of them, and the cause for the rest is not known. V and J calls plus clone size are reproduced from that table; the DNA served to infer D and trimming. The sample table holds 150,000 to 180,000 clones, of which 90% were seen once. Of the sample, roughly 1.6% falls within the top ten clones.

This sample stems from a study of T cell responses to AZD1222 COVID-19 vaccine (dated by TCRdb to the early 2020s). For context, the study as a whole: TCR sequencing covered approximately 230 trial participants: 207 given two doses of AZD1222 and around 26 given two doses of MenACWY control vaccine. Trial participants were enrolled by age into 18-55, 56-69 and 70-plus year subgroups, with around 140, 26 and 57 TCR-sequenced participants respectively.

General findings and caveats noted by the study authors: Reportedly, almost half of the unique spike-specific TCRs recognized epitopes lying outside the regions that are mutated in the B.1.351 and B.1.1.7 variants. Because no day 14 peak-response samples were available, the repertoires could be characterized only after the peak T cell response. Most participants were white British and females outnumbered males, and the authors suggested that clonal diversity may have been underestimated. Vaccine-associated CD4 TCRs spanned the whole spike protein, with dominant responses in regions 160-218 and 743-854. In the small 56-69-year group, the increase in depth fell short of significance, most likely because of low power. After two AZD1222 doses, spike-specific TCR breadth and depth were significantly higher than at day 0 and than in MenACWY recipients. Conclusions about previously exposed vaccinees were limited because only six or seven AZD1222 recipients were SARS-CoV-2 seropositive at baseline.

In the paper's terms, the time point label means: about 28 days (+/-7) after the second vaccine dose. AZD1222 recipients whose second dose came at about 4 weeks and those whose second dose came at about 12 weeks were combined into one group, since spike-specific TCR depth and breadth did not differ between the two schedules. The vaccinee samples were drawn from two UK trials, COV001 and COV002, one of which was a single-blind randomized controlled phase 2/3 trial testing AZD1222 (ChAdOx1 nCoV-19) in healthy adults. Trial participant PBMC samples were collected at day 0 and day 28 after the second dose for TCRbeta chain sequencing. The CDR3 has 15 amino acids, counting the end cysteine and phenylalanine. The DNA shown is the 45-base CDR3, in frame from base 1. CDR1 and CDR2 (SEHNR, FQNEAQ) derive from the germline V gene (reference sequence). Trimming takes 2 bases from V and 4 bases from J, and the germline ends sit 12 bases apart.

This chain joins TRBV7-9 to TRBJ1-3, with a weak D call of TRBD1 (6 bases match). The source material was peripheral blood, sampled 28 days after the second AZD1222 dose. This TCR was sampled from an adult who received the AZD1222 COVID-19 vaccine. In nucleotides, the sequence is TGTGCCAGCAGCTTAAGGACAGAAACAGGAAACACCATATATTTT. This translates into CASSLRTETGNTIYF.